The 20 T cell receptor beta chains reported below all come from one sample, sequenced in a study of long-term antiretroviral therapy in people with HIV. A v3.0 immunoSEQ assay was performed at survey level. Assay: immunoSEQ multiplex PCR; the TCRdb copy retains only in-frame clones and omits some. The profile shows roughly 28,000 clones, approximately 89% of them singletons. This specimen consisted of unsorted PBMCs, obtained 3.1 years after starting antiretroviral therapy. These TCRs come from a man younger than 30 with HIV.

The chain uses TRBV6-5 and TRBJ1-5, with TRBD1 matching over 7 bases. Germline assignment: CDR1 MNHEY and CDR2 SVGAGI. The J segment lost 7 bases and the V segment lost 4 bases, leaving 10 bases of the junction unmatched. This CDR3 spans 15 amino acids. CDR3 protein: CASSSSQGGKQPQHF. In nucleotides, the CDR3 is TGTGCCAGCAGTTCCTCCCAGGGGGGGAAACAGCCCCAGCATTTT.

The chain recombines TRBV5-4 with TRBJ1-5; tentatively, D is TRBD1 (5 bases). The CDR3 sequence is 15 residues long. The germline V gene has CDR1 SGHNT and CDR2 YYREEE (reference sequence). The V and J ends lost 0 bases and 3 bases respectively, with 10 bases between them. In DNA form, the CDR3 reads TGTGCCAGCAGCTTGGGCGGGGACCTCAATCAGCCCCAGCATTTT. Its translation: CASSLGGDLNQPQHF.

The V gene is TRBV5-8, the J gene TRBJ2-7; weak D call: TRBD1 (5 bases). The CDR3 is 15 residues long. Germline V CDR1 and CDR2: SGHTS, YDEGEE. V dropped 2 bases and J dropped 1 base, with 13 bases sitting between them. The CDR3 DNA reads as TGTGCCAGCAGCTTATCCGACAGTCCGTCCTACGAGCAGTACTTC. It codes for CASSLSDSPSYEQYF.

This chain links TRBV5-1 with TRBJ2-7, with D tentatively TRBD2 (6 bases). This CDR3 has 15 residues. Germline CDR1 reads SGHRS; CDR2 reads YFSETQ. The V gene lost 3 bases and the J gene lost 3 bases, with 16 bases spanning the gap. The CDR3 sequence is CASSSRGGTFYEQYF. CDR3 DNA sequence: TGCGCCAGCAGCTCACGTGGCGGGACCTTCTACGAGCAGTACTTC.

The rearrangement joins TRBV9 to TRBJ2-1; D gene ambiguous. CDR3 length equals 13 residues. V was trimmed by 3 bases and J by 5 bases, leaving 9 bases between them. Germline V lookup: CDR1 SGDLS, CDR2 YYNGEE. The CDR3 bases are TGTGCCAGCAGCGGTCCGCTTGACAATGAGCAGTTCTTC. Its translation is CASSGPLDNEQFF.

J is TRBJ2-1 and V is TRBV13, with D uncertain. Per the germline V gene, CDR1 is PRHDT and CDR2 is FYEKMQ (reference sequence). The V end was cut by 6 bases, the J end by 0 bases, with 27 bases between. The CDR3 loop spans 20 amino acids. The CDR3 loop is CASSLGSFIGSPSSYNEQFF. CDR3 bases: TGTGCCAGCAGTTTGGGCTCTTTTATAGGTTCCCCATCCTCCTACAATGAGCAGTTCTTC.

The chain is built from TRBV18 and TRBJ2-7; the match to TRBD1 covers 9 bases. The germline V gene encodes CDR1 KGHSH and CDR2 LQKENI. The CDR3 totals 16 residues. With V trimmed by 3 bases and J by 5 bases, 11 bases remained unmatched. CDR3 loop: CASSPEEGQGRNEQYF. CDR3 in DNA: TGTGCCAGCTCACCGGAGGAAGGACAGGGGAGGAACGAGCAGTACTTC.

The chain has TRBV11-1 and TRBJ2-3, with unresolved D. Germline CDR1 SGHAT, CDR2 FQDESV (reference sequence). V lost 1 base and J lost 6, with 5 bases in between. The CDR3 totals 12 residues. The CDR3 DNA is TGTGCCAGCAGCTTAGGCGGCGATACGCAGTATTTT. This translates into CASSLGGDTQYF.

The chain uses TRBV5-1 and TRBJ2-7; D may be TRBD1 (6 bases). Germline V gives CDR1 SGHRS, CDR2 YFSETQ. Trimming left V 2 bases short and J 4 bases short, with 10 bases between. The CDR3 has 13 residues. Here the CDR3 DNA reads TGCGCCAGCAGCTTCCAACAGGGTTACGAGCAGTACTTC. This codes for CASSFQQGYEQYF.

This chain links TRBV5-1 with TRBJ2-1; D unresolved. Trimming removed 1 base at V and 2 bases at J, with 10 bases between. This CDR3 comprises 15 residues. Germline CDR1 SGHRS, CDR2 YFSETQ. The CDR3, as DNA: TGCGCCAGCAGCTTGTACGGCGAGACCTACAATGAGCAGTTCTTC. Encoded protein: CASSLYGETYNEQFF.

The V call is TRBV9, the J call TRBJ1-2; D possibly corresponds to TRBD1 (5 bases). Germline V CDR1 and CDR2: SGDLS, YYNGEE. The CDR3 has 16 residues. Trimming cost V 3 bases and J 0 bases, with 15 bases left between them. This CDR3 reads CASSDPLRGPNYGYTF. The CDR3 DNA follows: TGTGCCAGCAGCGACCCTCTACGGGGCCCTAACTATGGCTACACCTTC.

The chain couples TRBV5-5 to TRBJ1-2; D remains ambiguous. CDR1 SGHKS and CDR2 YYEKEE come from the germline V gene (reference sequence). V dropped 3 bases and J dropped 1 base, with 10 bases sitting between them. The CDR3 sequence is 14 residues long. The CDR3 region has the DNA TGTGCCAGCAGCTCCCGGACGGATAACTATGGCTACACCTTC. Its protein product is CASSSRTDNYGYTF. Combining the CDR3 with reference TRBV5-5 and TRBJ1-2 gives the whole variable domain DAGVTQSPTHLIKTRGQQVTLRCSPISGHKSVSWYQQVLGQGPQFIFQYYEKEERGRGNFPDRFSARQFPNYSSELNVNALLLGDSALYLCASSSRTDNYGYTFGSGTRLTVV.

The CDR3 spells CASSQPTDRGRPNSNQPQHF. CDR3 bases: TGTGCCAGCAGCCAACCCACGGACAGGGGGCGGCCTAATAGCAATCAGCCCCAGCATTTT. The chain is built from TRBV14 and TRBJ1-5; 11 nucleotides match TRBD1. Germline V gives CDR1 SGHDN, CDR2 FVKESK. The CDR3 length is 20 residues. The ends lost 2 bases at V and 0 bases at J; junction bases unmatched: 12.

The rearrangement uses TRBV7-6 and TRBJ2-1; 12 bases match TRBD2. After removal of 8 bases from V and 7 bases from J, the junction contained 12 bases not matched to a gene. Germline V gene lookup returns CDR1 SGHVS and CDR2 FNYEAQ. The CDR3 length is 16 residues. The CDR3 is CASSPRTSGAGNEQFF. The CDR3 nucleotides are TGTGCCAGCTCTCCCCGGACTAGCGGGGCCGGAAATGAGCAGTTCTTC.

V is TRBV2 and J is TRBJ1-1; 7 bases fit TRBD1. Per germline, CDR1 SNHLY and CDR2 FYNNEI. The junction had 4 bases not matched to a gene; V was cut back by 6 bases and J by 0 bases. The CDR3 is 14 amino acids. This chain's CDR3 is CASSDRDVNTEAFF. In DNA form, the CDR3 reads TGTGCCAGCAGCGACAGGGACGTGAACACTGAAGCTTTCTTT.

The count of this clone is one. The V gene is TRBV6-1, the J gene TRBJ1-5, with D perhaps matching TRBD1 (5 bases). The germline V gene encodes CDR1 MNHNS and CDR2 SASEGT. The V and J ends lost 4 bases and 3 bases respectively, with 10 bases between them. This CDR3 is built from 14 residues. In nucleotides, the CDR3 is TGTGCCAGCAGTGCCACAGGTTACAATCAGCCCCAGCATTTT. As protein: CASSATGYNQPQHF.

This chain uses TRBV27 with TRBJ1-3, with D unresolved. With 3 bases removed from V and 0 bases from J, the gap between germline ends came to 12 bases. The CDR3 extends over 16 amino acids. Germline loops: CDR1 MNHEY, CDR2 SMNVEV (reference sequence). CDR3 sequence (DNA): TGTGCCAGCAGTTTCTCGGGATCCGGCTCTGGAAACACCATATATTTT. It codes for CASSFSGSGSGNTIYF.

The rearrangement joins TRBV6-4 to TRBJ2-6, with TRBD1 identical over 7 bases. Trimming removed 6 bases from V and 0 bases from J; junction bases left unmatched: 5. The length of the CDR3 is 16 residues. Germline lookup yields CDR1 MRHNA and CDR2 SNTAGT. CDR3 region: CASRRTGSSGANVLTF. The CDR3, as DNA: TGTGCCAGCAGAAGGACAGGTTCCTCTGGGGCCAACGTCCTGACTTTC.

V gene TRBV15 combines with J gene TRBJ2-7; tentative D call: TRBD1 (5 bases). The germline V gene has CDR1 LNHNV and CDR2 YYDKDF (reference sequence). CDR3 length: 13 amino acids. Trimming cost V 3 bases and J 6 bases, with 12 bases left between them. Here the CDR3 DNA reads TGTGCCACCAGCAGCAGGGATTTCTCCGAGCAGTACTTC. Its protein is CATSSRDFSEQYF. The full variable domain, completed using reference TRBV15 and TRBJ2-7, is DAMVIQNPRYQVTQFGKPVTLSCSQTLNHNVMYWYQQKSSQAPKLLFHYYDKDFNNEADTPDNFQSRRPNTSFCFLDIRSPGLGDTAMYLCATSSRDFSEQYFGPGTRLTVT.

The V gene is TRBV6-5, the J gene TRBJ2-3; D possibly corresponds to TRBD1 (5 bases). Trimming removed 2 bases from V and 3 bases from J, with 12 bases in between. Germline CDR1 and CDR2: MNHEY and SVGAGI. The CDR3 length is 15 residues. CDR3 DNA: TGTGCCAGCAGTTACAGGGGAATTGGAACAGATACGCAGTATTTT. Amino acid sequence: CASSYRGIGTDTQYF.